This T cell receptor (beta chain) was captured in a study of blood T cell repertoires in COVID-19. Study summary: Sources were T cells, B-cell-depleted T cells, or PBMCs; the material itself was cDNA or gDNA.

Trimming pared 5 bases from V and 7 bases from J, leaving 9 bases between. The germline V gene has CDR1 SNHLY and CDR2 FYNNEI. The CDR3 consists of 11 residues. The study drew participants aged about 18 to 95 years from 20 to 30 US areas. Two negative PCRs, clearance, or symptom resolution characterized the recovered Cohort 3 donors. In the original analysis: Amplification of reference gene primers provided the estimated nucleated cell counts. The repertoire was sequenced with immunoSEQ multiplex PCR; TCRdb's copy has only in-frame clones and lacks some. The V and J calls and clone size come from that table; D and trimming were worked out from the DNA. The table includes around 300,000 clones, just under 90% detected once.

The sample comprised PBMCs or T cells enriched from blood (not recorded which). The TCR comes from a woman aged 60-75 years who had recovered from COVID-19. V usage is TRBV2 and J usage is TRBJ2-7; D unclear. The CDR3, as DNA: TGTGCCAGCAGTTTTGACGGGGAGCAGTACTTC. Translating it yields CASSFDGEQYF.